Following are 2 T cell receptor beta chains from one sample sequenced in a study of blood T cell repertoires in COVID-19. The method was immunoSEQ multiplex PCR; TCRdb's version includes in-frame clones alone and lacks a portion of them. The repertoire has approximately 270,000 clones, 75% to 95% of them found once; the top ten carry 2.5% to 3%. The sample was PBMCs or T cells enriched from blood (not recorded which). The source is a man aged 40-55 years who had been exposed to COVID-19.

The chain recombines TRBV3-1 (or the pseudogene TRBV3-2) with TRBJ1-5, with 10 bases identical to TRBD1. The V gene end was trimmed by 2 bases and the J gene end by 5 bases; junction bases not matched to a gene: 9. This CDR3 has 17 amino acids. CDR1 is LGHDT and CDR2 is YNNKEL in the germline V gene (reference sequence). The CDR3: CASSQSRDRGVDQPQHF. The CDR3 DNA is TGTGCCAGCAGCCAAAGCCGGGACAGGGGCGTGGATCAGCCCCAGCATTTT.

V and J are TRBV4-1 and TRBJ1-1; D is undetermined. With 0 bases removed from V and 0 bases from J, the gap between germline ends came to 5 bases. The CDR3 consists of 14 residues. Per the germline V gene, CDR1 is MGHRA and CDR2 is YSYEKL. This CDR3 is CASSQDPVNTEAFF. CDR3 bases: TGCGCCAGCAGCCAAGACCCCGTGAACACTGAAGCTTTCTTT.